Listed here are 11 T cell receptor beta chains from one sample, sequenced in a study of shared T cell receptors in the human thymus. Method: immunoSEQ multiplex PCR; TCRdb's copy keeps in-frame clones and lacks some. The sample consists of some 720,000 clones, roughly 90% of them appearing once. The data were also submitted as part of a second study, on human thymus T cells.

The specimen sequenced was thymocytes. These receptors were obtained from a boy in the first two years of life with a congenital heart defect.

This clone was observed a single time. The chain has TRBV5-8 and TRBJ1-5; D gene unclear. The CDR3 is 16 amino acids. The germline V gene has CDR1 SGHTS and CDR2 YDEGEE. Trimming removed 0 bases from V and 1 base from J, with 11 bases in between. Here the CDR3 DNA reads TGTGCCAGCAGCTTGGCCGGGAGGGAAAGCAATCAGCCCCAGCATTTT. This sequence encodes CASSLAGRESNQPQHF. The variable domain in full, with the rest retrieved from reference TRBV5-8 and TRBJ1-5, is EAGVTQSPTHLIKTRGQQATLRCSPISGHTSVYWYQQALGLGLQFLLWYDEGEERNRGNFPPRFSGRQFPNYSSELNVNALELEDSALYLCASSLAGRESNQPQHFGDGTRLSIL.

In regard to this clone: This specimen includes other DNA sequences encoding the same CDR3. The V call is TRBV4-3, the J call TRBJ2-7, with D unresolved. Trimming removed 0 bases from V and 0 bases from J, with 9 bases in between. There are 15 residues in the CDR3. In germline, CDR1 is LGHNA, CDR2 YSLEER. Here the CDR3 DNA reads TGCGCCAGCAGCCAAGATTTAAGGAGCTCCTACGAGCAGTACTTC. Amino acids: CASSQDLRSSYEQYF.

This clone has more than one count but fewer than ten. CDR3 in amino acids: CAISAPRVGTDTQYF. The CDR3 DNA reads as TGTGCCATCAGTGCGCCCCGCGTTGGCACAGATACGCAGTATTTT. V usage is TRBV10-3 and J usage is TRBJ2-3, with D unresolved. The ends were cut back, 4 bases at V and 1 base at J, with 12 bases in the middle. The length of the CDR3 is 15 residues. CDR1 ENHRY and CDR2 SYGVKD come from the germline V gene.

The rearrangement uses TRBV5-6 and TRBJ1-2; maybe TRBD1 (6 bases). The ends were cut back, 5 bases at V and 3 bases at J, with 20 bases in the middle. This CDR3 contains 16 residues. The germline CDR1 and CDR2 sequences are SGHDT and YYEEEE. The chain's CDR3 is CASSRGGRGFDYGYTF. In DNA, the CDR3 is TGTGCCAGCAGTCGGGGGGGCAGGGGTTTCGACTATGGCTACACCTTC.

The rearrangement uses TRBV15 and TRBJ1-5; no clear D. Germline loops: CDR1 LNHNV, CDR2 YYDKDF (reference sequence). The length of the CDR3 is 16 residues. V shed 0 bases and J shed 7 bases, with 16 bases lying between them. CDR3: CATSRDGRSLVQPQHF. As DNA, the CDR3 is TGTGCCACCAGCAGAGACGGGAGGTCGCTAGTACAGCCCCAGCATTTT.

V gene TRBV28 combines with J gene TRBJ2-1, with 11 positions matching TRBD2. With V trimmed by 5 bases and J by 0 bases, 6 bases remained unmatched. The CDR3 runs 17 residues. Germline V CDR1 and CDR2: MDHEN, SYDVKM. CDR3: CASSPRTSGPSYNEQFF. In nucleotides, the CDR3 is TGTGCCAGCAGTCCCCGGACTAGCGGGCCCTCCTACAATGAGCAGTTCTTC.

This clone has just a few counts. Additional DNA sequences in this sample encode the identical CDR3. J is TRBJ1-1 and V is TRBV7-9, with TRBD1 matching 10 bases. CDR1 is SEHNR and CDR2 is FQNEAQ in the germline V gene (reference sequence). The junction had 6 bases not matched to a gene; V was cut back by 8 bases and J by 3 bases. The CDR3 length is 14 residues. CDR3 bases: TGTGCCAGCTCCCTGGGGACAGGGGACACTGAAGCTTTCTTT. Its protein is CASSLGTGDTEAFF.

The chain combines TRBV4-2 with TRBJ2-5; D gene ambiguous. The CDR3 is 14 amino acids. Trimming cost V 0 bases and J 7 bases, with 12 bases left between them. The germline V gene encodes CDR1 LGHNA and CDR2 YNFKEQ. CDR3 sequence (DNA): TGTGCCAGCAGCCAAGATGGAACCGGCGGGACCCAGTACTTC. Translating gives CASSQDGTGGTQYF.

This clone has a single count. J is TRBJ2-2 and V is TRBV6-1; D is perhaps TRBD2 (5 bases). Trimming took off 2 bases at V and 1 base at J, with 26 bases between the two ends. Looked up from germline, CDR1 is MNHNS and CDR2 is SASEGT. This CDR3 contains 21 residues. In DNA form, the CDR3 reads TGTGCCAGCAGTGAAAAGAGGGAGTTTATAATTCGGGCTCTGAACACCGGGGAGCTGTTTTTT. Its protein is CASSEKREFIIRALNTGELFF.

The V gene is TRBV19, the J gene TRBJ2-3, with TRBD2 matching 12 bases. Germline CDR1 and CDR2: LNHDA and SQIVND (reference sequence). V dropped 10 bases and J dropped 3; count of bases not matched to a gene: 14. This CDR3 region has 17 residues. CDR3 in DNA: TGTGCCACCTCCACTAGCGGGAGGCCCTTCACGACAGATACGCAGTATTTT. Residues: CATSTSGRPFTTDTQYF.

The CDR3, as DNA: TGTGCCAGCAGCTCCAGGGCAGGGGGCAACTATGGCTACACCTTC. As protein: CASSSRAGGNYGYTF. This chain links TRBV7-8 with TRBJ1-2, with 8 nucleotides matching TRBD1. The CDR3 spans 15 residues. The J segment lost 2 bases and the V segment lost 4 bases, leaving 6 bases of the junction unmatched. Germline lookup yields CDR1 SGHVS and CDR2 FQNEAQ.